This TCR beta chain appears in the sequencing data of a study of blood T cell repertoires in COVID-19 (TCRdb year 2020). With respect to the entire study: Samples covering the acute and convalescent phases of COVID-19 were provided by collaborators in the United States, Italy and Spain. The repertoires were made available in a free public database intended to serve as a resource for research on the immune response to SARS-CoV-2. Where available, HLA class I and class II types were taken from metadata supplied by the sample provider and were not determined by assay-based typing. The prospective study material was composed of cDNA or gDNA derived from T cells, B-cell-depleted T cells, or PBMCs. Sample metadata almost always included a de-identified subject ID, COVID-19 status, age in years and sex. Samples were obtained from the ongoing ImmuneRACE study (first 160 participants) and from 1,000 to 1,500 subjects provided by 6 global collaborators. The dataset comprised deeply sampled blood TCRbeta repertoires from subjects exposed to, actively infected with, or recovered from COVID-19. What the work shows at the level of the full study, not this receptor alone: How much clinical and demographic metadata was included differed by source and by participant, and the metadata was provided uncurated.

Unmatched junction bases come to 6, with V trimmed by 4 bases and J by 2 bases. The cysteine opens and the phenylalanine closes a CDR3 of 15 amino acids. The kept DNA is CDR3 alone, 45 bases in frame from the first base. Looking up the germline V gene yields CDR1 SGHDT and CDR2 YYEEEE. In Seattle, one collaborating source enrolled patients while the infection was active and tracked those patients longitudinally over the course of disease. Each collaborating institution followed its own protocols to collect whole blood in K2EDTA tubes. For TCRbeta analysis, collaborators shipped samples in one of three forms: frozen whole blood, isolated PBMCs, or DNA extracted from either of those sample types. With regard to this clone: No cognate antigen has been identified for it. The record has no base qualities; no much larger clone is one base away.

The immunoSEQ Assay, a bias-controlled multiplex PCR, was used to amplify TCRbeta CDR3 regions from genomic DNA. On the authors' methods: Within the assay, amplification of reference gene primers was used to estimate how many nucleated cells each sample contained. To quantify the absolute abundance of each unique TCRbeta CDR3 rearrangement, sequence reads were collapsed and filtered. For each sample, productive Simpson clonality was calculated by taking the square root of Simpson's diversity index across productive rearrangements. TCRdb's version of the immuneACCESS table is confined to in-frame rearrangements and falls short of the full clone set. An unresolved V gene accounts for under half of the shortfall where checked; the remainder is of unknown origin. That table gives V, J and clone size, and the DNA gave D and trimming. Within this sample are a few hundred thousand clones, with roughly 90% of them counted one time only. The top ten constitute more than 0.7% of the sample.

The rearrangement joined TRBV5-6 to TRBJ2-5; 9 middle bases align to TRBD1. The sequenced sample was peripheral blood. The clonotype originates from a man aged 18-30 years with COVID-19, enrolled during active disease. The sequenced DNA: TGTGCCAGCAGCCTGGCGGGACAGGGTCAAGAGACCCAGTACTTC. Its product reads: CASSLAGQGQETQYF.